This TCR beta chain emerged from a study of spatial heterogeneity in lung cancer. General study findings and limits: Blood showed ubiquitous tumor TCRs more often at resection than at routine follow-up.

Details on this clonotype: Antigen unknown.

Carried by each TCR cDNA molecule was a unique molecular identifier. One entry per CDR3 protein, called by TCRdb with MiXCR from the 5' RACE reads. This sample has some 41,000 distinct CDR3 sequences, with more than 20% found just once. Stated time point: blood at routine non-recurrence follow-up after resection. Unsorted samples of tumor, nontumor lung or frozen PBMC had their whole RNA sequenced. The CDR3 sequence is 15 residues long. Looked up from germline, CDR1 is SGHTA and CDR2 is FQGTGA. The J segment lost 0 bases and the V segment lost 5 bases, leaving 3 bases of the junction unmatched. This receptor was identified in a female donor with early-stage non-small cell lung cancer. Sequences were derived from PBMCs, sampled at follow-up. The J gene is TRBJ2-1, the V gene TRBV7-3; TRBD2 matches 8 bases. CDR3 nucleotide sequence: TGTGCCAGCAGCCCGAGCGGGAGCTCCTACAATGAGCAGTTCTTC. Amino acids: CASSPSGSSYNEQFF.